This T cell receptor beta chain was found in a study of cytomegalovirus exposure and HLA in healthy donors. Broader study findings: Most TCR sequences were rare, but some public TCRs occurred in many donors.

V lost 7 bases to trimming and J lost 8 bases, with 11 bases between them. Germline CDR1 and CDR2: MNHEY and SVGAGI. The CDR3 loop spans 11 amino acids. The sample holds many counts of this clone. Its matching antigen is unknown. The PCR had 60 Vbeta and 13 Jbeta primers. Produced via immunoSEQ multiplex PCR; TCRdb's table is partial and in-frame only. Of tens of thousands of clones detected, 60% to 70% appear once; the ten largest clones hold roughly 6.3%. Specimen: PBMCs. The clonotype originates from a woman in her 30s in good health and CMV-seronegative. The chain carries TRBV6-5 and TRBJ1-1; D might be TRBD1 (5 bases). CDR3 DNA sequence: TGTGCCAGCACGGGGGGGATCGAAGCTTTCTTT. It translates to CASTGGIEAFF.